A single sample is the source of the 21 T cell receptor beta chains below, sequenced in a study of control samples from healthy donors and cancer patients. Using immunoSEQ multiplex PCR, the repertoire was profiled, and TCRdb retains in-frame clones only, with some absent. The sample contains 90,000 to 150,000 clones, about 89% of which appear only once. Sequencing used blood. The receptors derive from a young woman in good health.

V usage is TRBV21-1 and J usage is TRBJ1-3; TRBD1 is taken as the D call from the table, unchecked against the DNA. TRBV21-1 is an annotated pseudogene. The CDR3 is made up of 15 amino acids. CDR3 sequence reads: CASRKQGSSGNTIYF. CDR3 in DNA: TGTGCCAGCAGGAAACAGGGGAGCTCTGGAAACACCATATATTTT.

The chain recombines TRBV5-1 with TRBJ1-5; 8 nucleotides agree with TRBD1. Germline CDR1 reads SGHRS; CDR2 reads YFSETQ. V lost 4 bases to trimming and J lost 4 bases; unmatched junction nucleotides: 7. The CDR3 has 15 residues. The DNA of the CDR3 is TGCGCCAGCAGCAGAGGACAGGGAGGGAATCAGCCCCAGCATTTT. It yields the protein CASSRGQGGNQPQHF.

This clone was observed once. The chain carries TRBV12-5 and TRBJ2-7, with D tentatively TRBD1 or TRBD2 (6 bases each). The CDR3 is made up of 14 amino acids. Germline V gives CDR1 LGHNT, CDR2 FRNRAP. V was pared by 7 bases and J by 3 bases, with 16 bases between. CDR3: CASAPRGLRYEQYF. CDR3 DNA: TGTGCTAGTGCCCCACGGGGGCTTCGCTACGAGCAGTACTTC.

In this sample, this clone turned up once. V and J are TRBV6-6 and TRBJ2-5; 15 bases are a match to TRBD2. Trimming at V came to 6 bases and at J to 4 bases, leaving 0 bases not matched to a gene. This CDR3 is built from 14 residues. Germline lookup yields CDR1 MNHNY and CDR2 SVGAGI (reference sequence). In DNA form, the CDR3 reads TGTGCCAGCAGGGGACTAGCGGGGGGAGAGACCCAGTACTTC. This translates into CASRGLAGGETQYF.

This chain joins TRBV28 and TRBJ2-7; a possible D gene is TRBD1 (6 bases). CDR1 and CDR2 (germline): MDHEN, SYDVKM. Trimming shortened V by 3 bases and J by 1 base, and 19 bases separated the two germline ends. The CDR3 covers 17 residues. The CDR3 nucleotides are TGTGCCAGCAGTTTCGGGACACGGATCCGATATTCCTACGAGCAGTACTTC. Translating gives CASSFGTRIRYSYEQYF.

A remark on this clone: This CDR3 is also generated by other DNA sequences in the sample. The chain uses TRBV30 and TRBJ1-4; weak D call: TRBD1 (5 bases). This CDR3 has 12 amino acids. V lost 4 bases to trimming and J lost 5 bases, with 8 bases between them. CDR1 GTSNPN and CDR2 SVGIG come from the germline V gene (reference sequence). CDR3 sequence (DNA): TGTGCCTGGACACGGACAAATGAAAAACTGTTTTTT. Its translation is CAWTRTNEKLFF.

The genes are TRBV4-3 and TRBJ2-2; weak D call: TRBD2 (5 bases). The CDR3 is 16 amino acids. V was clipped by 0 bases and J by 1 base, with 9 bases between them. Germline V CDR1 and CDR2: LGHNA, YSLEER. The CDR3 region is CASSQDIRGNTGELFF. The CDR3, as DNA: TGCGCCAGCAGCCAAGATATCCGGGGGAACACCGGGGAGCTGTTTTTT.

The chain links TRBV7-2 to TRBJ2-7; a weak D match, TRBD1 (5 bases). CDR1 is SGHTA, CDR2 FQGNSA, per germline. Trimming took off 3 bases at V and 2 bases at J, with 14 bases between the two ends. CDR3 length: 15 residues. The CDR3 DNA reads TGTGCCAGCAGCTTCGAATATACAGGCGCCTACGAGCAGTACTTC. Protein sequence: CASSFEYTGAYEQYF.

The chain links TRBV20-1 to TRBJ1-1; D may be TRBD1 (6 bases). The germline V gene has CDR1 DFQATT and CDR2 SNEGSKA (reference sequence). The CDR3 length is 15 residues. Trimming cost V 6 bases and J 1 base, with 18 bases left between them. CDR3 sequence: CSASSSWGQNTEAFF. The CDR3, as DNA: TGCAGTGCCAGTAGCTCTTGGGGACAGAACACTGAAGCTTTCTTT.

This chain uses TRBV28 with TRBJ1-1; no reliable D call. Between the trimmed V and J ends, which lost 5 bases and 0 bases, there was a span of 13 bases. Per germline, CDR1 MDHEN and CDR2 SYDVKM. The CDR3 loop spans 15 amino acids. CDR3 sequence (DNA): TGTGCCAGCAGTCCCCCCAGGCCGATGAACACTGAAGCTTTCTTT. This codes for CASSPPRPMNTEAFF.

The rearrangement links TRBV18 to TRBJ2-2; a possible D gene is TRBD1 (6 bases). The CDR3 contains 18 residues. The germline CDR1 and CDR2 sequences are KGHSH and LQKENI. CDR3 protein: CDERNEARPRGIGGELFF. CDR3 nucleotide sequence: TGTGATGAAAGAAACGAGGCTAGACCTAGGGGGATAGGCGGGGAGCTGTTTTTT.

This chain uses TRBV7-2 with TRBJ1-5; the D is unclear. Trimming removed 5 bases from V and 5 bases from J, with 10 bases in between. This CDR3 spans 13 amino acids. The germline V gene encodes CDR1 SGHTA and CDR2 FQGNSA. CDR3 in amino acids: CASSTYGDQPQHF. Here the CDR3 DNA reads TGTGCCAGCAGCACATACGGGGATCAGCCCCAGCATTTT.

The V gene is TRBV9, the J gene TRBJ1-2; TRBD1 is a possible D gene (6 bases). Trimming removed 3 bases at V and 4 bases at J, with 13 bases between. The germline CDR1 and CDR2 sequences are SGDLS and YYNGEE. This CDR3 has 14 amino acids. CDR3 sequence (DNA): TGTGCCAGCAGCGAGGGTGGACAGAGCTATGGCTACACCTTC. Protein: CASSEGGQSYGYTF.

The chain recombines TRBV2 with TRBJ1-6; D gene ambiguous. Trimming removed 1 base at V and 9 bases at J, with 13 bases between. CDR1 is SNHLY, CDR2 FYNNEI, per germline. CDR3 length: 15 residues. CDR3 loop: CASSEGGGMGSPLHF. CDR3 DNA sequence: TGTGCCAGCAGTGAAGGGGGAGGGATGGGTTCACCCCTCCACTTT.

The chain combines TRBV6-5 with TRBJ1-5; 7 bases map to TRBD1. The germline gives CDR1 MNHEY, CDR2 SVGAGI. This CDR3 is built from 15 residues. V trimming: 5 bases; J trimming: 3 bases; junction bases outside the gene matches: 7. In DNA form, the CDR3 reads TGTGCCAGCAGTCTCAAGACAGGGCTCAATCAGCCCCAGCATTTT. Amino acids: CASSLKTGLNQPQHF.

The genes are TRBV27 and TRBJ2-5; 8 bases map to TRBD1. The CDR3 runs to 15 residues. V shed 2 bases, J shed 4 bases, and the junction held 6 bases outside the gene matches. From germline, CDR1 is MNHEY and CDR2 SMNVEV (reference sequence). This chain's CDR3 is CASSLAGQGLETQYF. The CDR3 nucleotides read TGTGCCAGCAGTTTAGCCGGACAGGGTTTAGAGACCCAGTACTTC.

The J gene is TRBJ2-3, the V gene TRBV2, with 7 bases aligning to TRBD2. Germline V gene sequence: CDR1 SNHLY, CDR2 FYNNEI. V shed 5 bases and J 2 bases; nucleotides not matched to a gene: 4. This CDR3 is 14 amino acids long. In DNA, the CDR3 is TGTGCCAGCAGTCGGGAGGTCCCCACAGATACGCAGTATTTT. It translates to CASSREVPTDTQYF.

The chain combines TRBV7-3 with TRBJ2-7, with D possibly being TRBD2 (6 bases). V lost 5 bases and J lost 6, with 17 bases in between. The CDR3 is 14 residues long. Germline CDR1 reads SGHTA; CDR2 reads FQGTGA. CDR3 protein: CASSPTPTSREQYF. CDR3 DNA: TGTGCCAGCAGCCCTACACCCACTAGCCGCGAGCAGTACTTC.

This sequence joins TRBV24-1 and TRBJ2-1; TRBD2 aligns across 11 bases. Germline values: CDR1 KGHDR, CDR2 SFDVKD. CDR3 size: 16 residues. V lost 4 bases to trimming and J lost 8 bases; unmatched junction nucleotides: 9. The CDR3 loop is CATSDSTSGSGYEQFF. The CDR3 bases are TGTGCCACCAGTGACTCTACTAGCGGGAGTGGGTATGAGCAGTTCTTC.

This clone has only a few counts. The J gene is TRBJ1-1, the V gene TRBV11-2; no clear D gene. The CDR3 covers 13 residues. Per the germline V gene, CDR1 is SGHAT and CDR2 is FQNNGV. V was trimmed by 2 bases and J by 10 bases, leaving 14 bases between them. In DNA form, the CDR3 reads TGTGCCAGCAGCTTACAGATCTTGGCGGTAGCTTTCTTT. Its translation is CASSLQILAVAFF. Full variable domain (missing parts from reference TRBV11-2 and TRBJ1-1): EAGVAQSPRYKIIEKRQSVAFWCNPISGHATLYWYQQILGQGPKLLIQFQNNGVVDDSQLPKDRFSAERLKGVDSTLKIQPAKLEDSAVYLCASSLQILAVAFFGQGTRLTVV.

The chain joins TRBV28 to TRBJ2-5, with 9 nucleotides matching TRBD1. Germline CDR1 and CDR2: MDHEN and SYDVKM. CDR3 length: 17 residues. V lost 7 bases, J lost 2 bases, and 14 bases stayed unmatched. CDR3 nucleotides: TGTGCCAGCACCCTTACCGCCGGGACAGGGAGGCAAGAGACCCAGTACTTC. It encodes CASTLTAGTGRQETQYF. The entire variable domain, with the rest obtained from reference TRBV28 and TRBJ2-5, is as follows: DVKVTQSSRYLVKRTGEKVFLECVQDMDHENMFWYRQDPGLGLRLIYFSYDVKMKEKGDIPEGYSVSREKKERFSLILESASTNQTSMYLCASTLTAGTGRQETQYFGPGTRLLVL.